Shown below are 10 T cell receptor beta chains from a single sample sequenced in a study of cytomegalovirus exposure and HLA in healthy donors. The PCR was carried out with 60 Vbeta primers and 13 Jbeta primers. This table comes from immunoSEQ multiplex PCR, and its TCRdb copy is limited to in-frame clones, with some not included. Here the sample spans about 160,000 clones, less than 90% being singletons. Sample: PBMCs. The origin of the receptors is a boy under 10 years old in good health and CMV-seronegative.

This chain joins TRBV13 and TRBJ2-1; 9 nucleotides line up with TRBD1. The CDR3 covers 16 residues. CDR1 is PRHDT and CDR2 is FYEKMQ in the germline V gene (reference sequence). The ends lost 5 bases at V and 4 bases at J; junction bases unmatched: 9. CDR3 sequence reads: CASSRAGGTGYNEQFF. For the CDR3, the DNA is TGTGCCAGCAGCCGGGCAGGCGGGACAGGGTACAATGAGCAGTTCTTC.

This rearrangement joins TRBV18 to TRBJ2-1; 12 bases match TRBD2. The V segment lost 5 bases and the J segment 7 bases; nucleotides outside the gene matches: 9. The CDR3 runs 16 residues. Germline lookup yields CDR1 KGHSH and CDR2 LQKENI. The CDR3 DNA follows: TGTGCCAGCTCATCCCTAGCGGGAGGGCCATTAAATGAGCAGTTCTTC. It yields the protein CASSSLAGGPLNEQFF.

The rearrangement links TRBV18 to TRBJ1-4; 9 bases fit TRBD1. Germline CDR1 and CDR2: KGHSH and LQKENI. V lost 3 bases and J lost 2; bases outside the gene matches: 4. CDR3 length: 16 amino acids. CDR3 bases: TGTGCCAGCTCACCCAGACAGGGGGGCACTAATGAAAAACTGTTTTTT. Residues: CASSPRQGGTNEKLFF.

The rearrangement uses TRBV7-3 and TRBJ2-1, with TRBD1 as a possible D gene (6 bases). This CDR3 comprises 14 residues. Per the germline V gene, CDR1 is SGHTA and CDR2 is FQGTGA. The V end lost 1 base, the J end lost 6 bases, and 10 bases lay between the germline ends. The CDR3 coding sequence is TGTGCCAGCAGCTTAAGAGGGGGAATCAATGAGCAGTTCTTC. Translated: CASSLRGGINEQFF. Using reference TRBV7-3 and TRBJ2-1 for the parts outside the CDR3, the full variable domain is GAGVSQTPSNKVTEKGKYVELRCDPISGHTALYWYRQSLGQGPEFLIYFQGTGAADDSGLPNDRFFAVRPEGSVSTLKIQRTERGDSAVYLCASSLRGGINEQFFGPGTRLTVL.

The CDR3 spells CSANSGDPTGELFF. The CDR3 DNA follows: TGCAGCGCTAATAGCGGGGACCCCACCGGGGAGCTGTTTTTT. V and J are TRBV29-1 and TRBJ2-2; 8 nucleotides line up with TRBD2. V shed 7 bases and J 4 bases; nucleotides not matched to a gene: 8. The CDR3 loop spans 14 amino acids. CDR1 is SQVTM and CDR2 is ANQGSEA in the germline V gene.

This chain's CDR3 is CASSQGSGTEAFF. Here the CDR3 DNA reads TGTGCCAGCTCACAGGGGTCCGGCACTGAAGCTTTCTTT. This chain joins TRBV18 and TRBJ1-1; D possibly corresponds to TRBD1 (5 bases). The CDR3 sequence is 13 residues long. V lost 4 bases, J lost 4 bases, and 10 bases lay in between. CDR1 is KGHSH, CDR2 LQKENI, per germline.

The V gene is TRBV4-1, the J gene TRBJ2-7; D is possibly TRBD2 (5 bases). CDR1 is MGHRA and CDR2 is YSYEKL in the germline V gene. The CDR3 is made up of 15 amino acids. The V and J ends lost 1 base and 3 bases respectively, with 13 bases between them. CDR3 residues: CASSQVAGQGYEQYF. CDR3 sequence (DNA): TGCGCCAGCAGCCAAGTTGCGGGTCAAGGCTACGAGCAGTACTTC.

This chain links TRBV19 with TRBJ2-7; perhaps TRBD2 as D (6 bases). Germline V gene sequence: CDR1 LNHDA, CDR2 SQIVND (reference sequence). This CDR3 has 14 residues. Trimming took off 10 bases at V and 2 bases at J, with 18 bases between the two ends. The CDR3 spells CAIDEEGKAYEQYF. The CDR3 DNA is TGTGCCATAGACGAGGAGGGTAAAGCCTACGAGCAGTACTTC. The full variable domain, with the rest looked up from reference TRBV19 and TRBJ2-7, is DGGITQSPKYLFRKEGQNVTLSCEQNLNHDAMYWYRQDPGQGLRLIYYSQIVNDFQKGDIAEGYSVSREKKESFPLTVTSAQKNPTAFYLCAIDEEGKAYEQYFGPGTRLTVT.

The chain carries TRBV14 and TRBJ2-7; 14 nucleotides align to TRBD2. The ends lost 6 bases at V and 0 bases at J; junction bases unmatched: 13. Germline CDR1 reads SGHDN; CDR2 reads FVKESK. This CDR3 has 19 amino acids. CDR3 nucleotides: TGTGCCAGCAGAGGGACTCCGGGACTAGCGGGAGACCTCTCCTACGAGCAGTACTTC. Protein product: CASRGTPGLAGDLSYEQYF.

The CDR3 DNA reads TGTGCCAGCAGTTTCTTTCGACAGGGGGGAAGGGATGGCTACACCTTC. Encoded protein: CASSFFRQGGRDGYTF. The rearrangement joins TRBV27 to TRBJ1-2; 9 nucleotides align to TRBD1. The CDR3 runs to 16 residues. Germline V CDR1 and CDR2: MNHEY, SMNVEV (reference sequence). The V and J ends lost 3 bases and 6 bases, in that order; junction bases with no gene match: 11.